This TCR beta chain was identified during a study of tumor and adjacent non-tumor tissue in lung cancer. CDR3 length: 11 amino acids. Trimming took 7 bases from V and 4 from J, leaving 7 bases between them. For this clonotype: The antigen remains unidentified. It may be a read error: a sequence one base away is much more abundant.

Study-level points and caveats: Compared with tumor, normal lung showed significantly lower TCR diversity. In normal lung, the top 100 clones were significantly more dominant than in tumor.

The template was RNA from unsorted bulk tissue. A modified ARM-PCR protocol with three rounds of nested PCR amplified TCRbeta. Each CDR3 protein is one row after TCRdb ran MiXCR on the multiplex PCR reads. The sample carries 90,000 or so distinct CDR3 sequences, around 59% recorded once. The sample was lung tumor tissue. This chain connects TRBV12-3 or TRBV12-4 to TRBJ1-2; D is ambiguous. This TCR derives from a man aged 65 to 79 with non-small cell lung cancer. The CDR3 region has the DNA TGTGCCAGCACCGCTATCTATGGCTACACCTTC. Protein sequence: CASTAIYGYTF.